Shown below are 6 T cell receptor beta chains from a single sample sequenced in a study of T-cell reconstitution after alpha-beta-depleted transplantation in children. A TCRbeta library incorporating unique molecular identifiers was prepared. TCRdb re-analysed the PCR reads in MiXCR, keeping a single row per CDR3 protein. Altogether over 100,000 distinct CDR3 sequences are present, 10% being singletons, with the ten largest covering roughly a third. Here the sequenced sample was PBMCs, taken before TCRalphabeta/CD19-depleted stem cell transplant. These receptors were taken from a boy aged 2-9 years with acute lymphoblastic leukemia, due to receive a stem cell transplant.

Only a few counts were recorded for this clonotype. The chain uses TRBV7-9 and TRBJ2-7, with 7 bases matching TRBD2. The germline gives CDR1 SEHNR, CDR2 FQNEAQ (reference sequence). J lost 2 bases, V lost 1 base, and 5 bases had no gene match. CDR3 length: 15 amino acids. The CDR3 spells CASSLGGGPTYEQYF. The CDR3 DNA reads TGTGCCAGCAGCTTAGGGGGAGGGCCGACCTACGAGCAGTACTTC.

The CDR3 region is CASSPRLAGVPGQYF. The CDR3 DNA follows: TGTGCCAGCAGCCCCCGGCTAGCGGGAGTCCCGGGGCAGTACTTC. The genes are TRBV5-6 and TRBJ2-7; 10 bases agree with TRBD2. CDR1 is SGHDT and CDR2 is YYEEEE in the germline V gene. This CDR3 has 15 residues. The trim removed 4 bases at V and 9 bases at J, leaving 13 bases unmatched. Full variable domain (remainder filled in from reference TRBV5-6 and TRBJ2-7): DAGVTQSPTHLIKTRGQQVTLRCSPKSGHDTVSWYQQALGQGPQFIFQYYEEEERQRGNFPDRFSGHQFPNYSSELNVNALLLGDSALYLCASSPRLAGVPGQYFGPGTRLTVT.

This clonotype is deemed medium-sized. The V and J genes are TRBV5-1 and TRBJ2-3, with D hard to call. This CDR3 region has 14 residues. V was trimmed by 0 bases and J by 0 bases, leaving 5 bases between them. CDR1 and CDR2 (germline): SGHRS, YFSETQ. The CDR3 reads CASSLEYSTDTQYF. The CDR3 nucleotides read TGCGCCAGCAGCTTGGAGTATAGCACAGATACGCAGTATTTT. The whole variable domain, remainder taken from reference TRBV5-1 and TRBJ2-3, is KAGVTQTPRYLIKTRGQQVTLSCSPISGHRSVSWYQQTPGQGLQFLFEYFSETQRNKGNFPGRFSGRQFSNSRSEMNVSTLELGDSALYLCASSLEYSTDTQYFGPGTRLTVL.

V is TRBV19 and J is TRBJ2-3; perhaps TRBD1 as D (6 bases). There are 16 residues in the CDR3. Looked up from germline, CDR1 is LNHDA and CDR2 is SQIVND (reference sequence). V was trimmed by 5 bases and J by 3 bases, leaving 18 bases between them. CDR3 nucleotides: TGTGCCAGTAGTCCCCCCAGGGGAAGGCAGACAGATACGCAGTATTTT. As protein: CASSPPRGRQTDTQYF. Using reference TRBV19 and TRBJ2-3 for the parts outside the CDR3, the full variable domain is DGGITQSPKYLFRKEGQNVTLSCEQNLNHDAMYWYRQDPGQGLRLIYYSQIVNDFQKGDIAEGYSVSREKKESFPLTVTSAQKNPTAFYLCASSPPRGRQTDTQYFGPGTRLTVL.

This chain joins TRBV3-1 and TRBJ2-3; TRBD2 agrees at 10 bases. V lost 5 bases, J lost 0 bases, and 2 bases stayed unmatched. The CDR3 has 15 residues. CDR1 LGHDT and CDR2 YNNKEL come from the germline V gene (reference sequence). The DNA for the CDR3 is TGTGCCAGCAGCGCGGGACTAGCGAGCACAGATACGCAGTATTTT. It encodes CASSAGLASTDTQYF.

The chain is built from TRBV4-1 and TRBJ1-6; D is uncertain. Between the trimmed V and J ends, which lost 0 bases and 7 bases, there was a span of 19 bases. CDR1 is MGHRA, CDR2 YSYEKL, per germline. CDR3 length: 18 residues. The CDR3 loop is CASSQDHGETRWNSPLHF. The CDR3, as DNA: TGCGCCAGCAGCCAAGATCACGGGGAAACCCGGTGGAATTCACCCCTCCACTTT.